A single sample is the source of the 30 T cell receptor beta chains below, sequenced in a study of cytomegalovirus exposure and HLA in healthy donors. The PCR was carried out with 60 Vbeta primers and 13 Jbeta primers. Method: immunoSEQ multiplex PCR; TCRdb's copy keeps in-frame clones and lacks some. This sample has approximately 200,000 clones, with roughly 85% found just once. Sequenced sample: PBMCs. These receptors originate from a woman in her forties or fifties in good health and CMV-seronegative.

The CDR3 nucleotides read TGTGCCAGCAGCTTAGGAAAAGAGCGGGAGGTAGATGGAGAGACCCAGTACTTC. This sequence encodes CASSLGKEREVDGETQYF. This chain connects TRBV11-3 to TRBJ2-5; 9 nucleotides agree with TRBD2. Germline V gene data show CDR1 as SGHNT and CDR2 as YENEEA. The CDR3 extends over 18 amino acids. V trimming: 1 base; J trimming: 4 bases; junction bases outside the gene matches: 13.

The V call is TRBV4-1, the J call TRBJ2-7, with 9 positions matching TRBD2. The CDR3 runs 16 residues. The trim removed 1 base at V and 3 bases at J, leaving 7 bases unmatched. The germline V gene has CDR1 MGHRA and CDR2 YSYEKL. CDR3 in amino acids: CASSQGGASGNYEQYF. In DNA, the CDR3 is TGCGCCAGCAGCCAAGGTGGCGCTAGCGGGAACTACGAGCAGTACTTC.

This clone was picked up a small number of times. This rearrangement joins TRBV28 to TRBJ2-5, with unresolved D. This CDR3 has 12 amino acids. Germline assignment: CDR1 MDHEN and CDR2 SYDVKM. V lost 9 bases and J lost 7, with 15 bases in between. Written as DNA, the CDR3 is TGTGCCAGTCTTAAAAACCCGGGGACCCAGTACTTC. Residues: CASLKNPGTQYF.

The chain joins TRBV2 to TRBJ2-5, with 8 positions matching TRBD2. This CDR3 spans 16 amino acids. V lost 5 bases to trimming and J lost 2 bases; unmatched junction nucleotides: 10. Germline V CDR1 and CDR2: SNHLY, FYNNEI. The CDR3 nucleotides are TGTGCCAGCAGTAGAGGATGGACTAGCCTACAAGAGACCCAGTACTTC. As protein: CASSRGWTSLQETQYF.

In this sample, this clone turned up once. The rearrangement links TRBV28 to TRBJ1-2; D call uncertain. CDR1 is MDHEN and CDR2 is SYDVKM in the germline V gene. This CDR3 spans 13 amino acids. V gave up 7 bases and J gave up 8 bases, with 17 bases separating them. The CDR3 spells CASMSPLLRGYTF. The CDR3, as DNA: TGTGCCAGCATGTCCCCCCTGTTGAGAGGCTACACCTTC.

The chain recombines TRBV16 with TRBJ2-1; no reliable D call. This CDR3 is 17 amino acids long. V dropped 1 base and J dropped 4 bases, with 17 bases sitting between them. Germline V lookup: CDR1 KGHSY, CDR2 FQNENV. CDR3 amino acids: CASSQYVALRNYNEQFF. CDR3 sequence (DNA): TGTGCCAGCAGCCAATACGTAGCCCTACGTAATTACAATGAGCAGTTCTTC.

The V gene is TRBV7-8, the J gene TRBJ2-3, with D possibly matching TRBD1 (7 bases). The V gene's germline CDR1 is SGHVS and CDR2 FQNEAQ. Trimming took 1 base from V and 9 from J, leaving 20 bases between them. This CDR3 spans 16 amino acids. Written as DNA, the CDR3 is TGTGCCAGCAGCTTAGAAACCCCAGGGGGGATGTCGACGCAGTATTTT. Residues: CASSLETPGGMSTQYF.

CDR3 sequence reads: CASSQEGRPRGDTQYF. In DNA form, the CDR3 reads TGCGCCAGCAGCCAAGAGGGCAGGCCCCGGGGAGATACGCAGTATTTT. The V call is TRBV4-3, the J call TRBJ2-3; D might be TRBD2 (5 bases). V was shortened by 0 bases and J by 5 bases, with 15 bases between the two germline ends. The CDR3 consists of 16 residues. Germline V gene lookup returns CDR1 LGHNA and CDR2 YSLEER.

The V gene is TRBV6-5, the J gene TRBJ2-5; TRBD2 aligns across 9 bases. V was pared by 7 bases and J by 3 bases, with 6 bases of the junction left unmatched. Germline CDR1 MNHEY, CDR2 SVGAGI. There are 14 residues in the CDR3. The CDR3 loop is CASTKGLAKETQYF. In nucleotides, the CDR3 is TGTGCCAGCACTAAGGGACTAGCTAAAGAGACCCAGTACTTC.

This chain links TRBV11-2 with TRBJ2-5, with 9 positions matching TRBD2. Germline V gives CDR1 SGHAT, CDR2 FQNNGV. CDR3 length equals 19 residues. J gave up 5 bases and V 5 bases, and 21 bases lay outside the gene matches. CDR3 in amino acids: CASSATLPGTGGRAETQYF. DNA of the CDR3: TGTGCCAGCAGCGCCACTCTCCCCGGGACTGGCGGGAGGGCCGAGACCCAGTACTTC.

CDR3 DNA sequence: TGTGCCAGCAGCTTGGCGGGAGCTACCTACAATGAGCAGTTCTTC. Translated: CASSLAGATYNEQFF. This chain connects TRBV5-8 to TRBJ2-1; D is possibly TRBD2 (6 bases). Germline assignment: CDR1 SGHTS and CDR2 YDEGEE. Deletions cut 0 bases from V and 2 bases from J, with 9 bases between. The CDR3 spans 15 residues. Complete variable domain (other parts from reference TRBV5-8 and TRBJ2-1): EAGVTQSPTHLIKTRGQQATLRCSPISGHTSVYWYQQALGLGLQFLLWYDEGEERNRGNFPPRFSGRQFPNYSSELNVNALELEDSALYLCASSLAGATYNEQFFGPGTRLTVL.

This clone was counted between two and nine times. This chain uses TRBV29-1 with TRBJ2-5; D is possibly TRBD2 (6 bases). Germline lookup yields CDR1 SQVTM and CDR2 ANQGSEA. The CDR3 spans 14 residues. In nucleotides, the CDR3 is TGCAGTGGAGAGTCCTCGCGGGAACAAGAGACCCAGTACTTC. Its translation is CSGESSREQETQYF.

V and J are TRBV6-5 and TRBJ1-1; D unresolved. The V end lost 6 bases, the J end lost 0 bases, and 5 bases lay between the germline ends. This CDR3 spans 12 amino acids. Germline CDR1 MNHEY, CDR2 SVGAGI. The CDR3: CASRYLNTEAFF. DNA of the CDR3: TGTGCCAGCAGGTATTTGAACACTGAAGCTTTCTTT.

This clone was seen a single time. J is TRBJ2-1 and V is TRBV28; TRBD2 is a possible D gene (5 bases). Germline values: CDR1 MDHEN, CDR2 SYDVKM. This CDR3 region has 13 residues. Trimming took 7 bases from V and 5 from J, leaving 12 bases between them. In DNA, the CDR3 is TGTGCCAGCATGGGAGAAAATGACAATGAGCAGTTCTTC. Translated, it gives CASMGENDNEQFF.

The rearrangement joins TRBV7-9 to TRBJ2-1; 10 bases agree with TRBD1. The germline CDR1 and CDR2 sequences are SEHNR and FQNEAQ (reference sequence). The CDR3 consists of 13 residues. V shed 8 bases and J 14 bases; nucleotides not matched to a gene: 12. This CDR3 reads CASFSESGTGEFF. CDR3 nucleotide sequence: TGTGCCAGCTTCAGTGAGAGTGGGACAGGGGAGTTCTTC. Variable domain in full (rest from reference TRBV7-9 and TRBJ2-1): DTGVSQNPRHKITKRGQNVTFRCDPISEHNRLYWYRQTLGQGPEFLTYFQNEAQLEKSRLLSDRFSAERPKGSFSTLEIQRTEQGDSAMYLCASFSESGTGEFFGPGTRLTVL.

The chain employs TRBV19 and TRBJ2-3, with TRBD2 identical over 11 bases. Germline assignment: CDR1 LNHDA and CDR2 SQIVND (reference sequence). The V segment lost 5 bases and the J segment 0 bases; nucleotides outside the gene matches: 4. The CDR3 has 16 amino acids. CDR3 coding DNA: TGTGCCAGTAGTTCTAGCGGGAGGACTAGCACAGATACGCAGTATTTT. Residues: CASSSSGRTSTDTQYF.

The chain is built from TRBV7-3 and TRBJ2-5; TRBD1 aligns across 8 bases. The CDR3 loop spans 13 amino acids. V was pared by 5 bases and J by 4 bases, with 3 bases of the junction left unmatched. Per germline, CDR1 SGHTA and CDR2 FQGTGA. The CDR3 DNA reads as TGTGCCAGCAGCCATGACAGGGGAGAGACCCAGTACTTC. This gives the protein CASSHDRGETQYF. The variable domain in full, with the rest retrieved from reference TRBV7-3 and TRBJ2-5, is GAGVSQTPSNKVTEKGKYVELRCDPISGHTALYWYRQSLGQGPEFLIYFQGTGAADDSGLPNDRFFAVRPEGSVSTLKIQRTERGDSAVYLCASSHDRGETQYFGPGTRLLVL.

V is TRBV18 and J is TRBJ1-4, with TRBD1 as a possible D gene (5 bases). V was cut by 0 bases and J by 6 bases, with 8 bases left in between. This CDR3 is 14 amino acids long. CDR1 is KGHSH, CDR2 LQKENI, per germline. CDR3 nucleotide sequence: TGTGCCAGCTCACCACCTCCGGGGGATGAAAAACTGTTTTTT. It yields the protein CASSPPPGDEKLFF.

The chain combines TRBV9 with TRBJ2-7; TRBD2 is a possible D gene (6 bases). The germline V and J ends were trimmed by 4 bases and 7 bases, with 21 bases remaining between them. Germline CDR1 SGDLS, CDR2 YYNGEE. CDR3 size: 15 residues. CDR3 loop: CASSPTAGRTREQYF. In DNA, the CDR3 is TGTGCCAGCAGCCCCACCGCGGGACGCACTAGAGAGCAGTACTTC.

The gene calls are TRBV6-5 and TRBJ1-5; D not certain. Looked up from germline, CDR1 is MNHEY and CDR2 is SVGAGI. The germline V and J ends were trimmed by 2 bases and 10 bases, with 12 bases remaining between them. The CDR3 contains 13 residues. Here the CDR3 DNA reads TGTGCCAGCAGTTACACGGGATCGGGTCCCCAGCATTTT. Amino acid sequence: CASSYTGSGPQHF.

This CDR3 reads CASSSGLAGVWNEQFF. CDR3 nucleotides: TGTGCCAGCAGTTCGGGACTAGCGGGAGTATGGAATGAGCAGTTCTTC. The genes are TRBV28 and TRBJ2-1; TRBD2 aligns across 14 bases. The CDR3 runs to 16 residues. The V gene's germline CDR1 is MDHEN and CDR2 SYDVKM. Germline trimming cut 4 bases from V and 7 bases from J; bases unmatched to any gene: 6. The full variable domain, completed using reference TRBV28 and TRBJ2-1, is DVKVTQSSRYLVKRTGEKVFLECVQDMDHENMFWYRQDPGLGLRLIYFSYDVKMKEKGDIPEGYSVSREKKERFSLILESASTNQTSMYLCASSSGLAGVWNEQFFGPGTRLTVL.

CDR3 loop: CASSLDRTGNTIYF. Written as DNA, the CDR3 is TGTGCCAGCAGCCTCGACAGGACTGGAAACACCATATATTTT. This chain links TRBV7-9 with TRBJ1-3; a weak D match, TRBD1 (6 bases). Germline CDR1 and CDR2: SEHNR and FQNEAQ (reference sequence). The CDR3 runs 14 residues. V was pared by 5 bases and J by 2 bases, with 10 bases between.

The table lists this clone with a few counts. J is TRBJ2-1 and V is TRBV4-1; 13 bases are shared with TRBD2. The CDR3 spans 19 residues. V dropped 2 bases and J dropped 1; count of bases not matched to a gene: 8. The germline V gene encodes CDR1 MGHRA and CDR2 YSYEKL. The CDR3 nucleotides are TGCGCCAGCAGCCAAAGTGGGACTAGCGGGATTGGTTCCTACAATGAGCAGTTCTTC. Translation: CASSQSGTSGIGSYNEQFF.

This sequence joins TRBV9 and TRBJ1-1; D is unresolved. The ends were cut back, 3 bases at V and 5 bases at J, with 8 bases in the middle. Germline V gene sequence: CDR1 SGDLS, CDR2 YYNGEE. The CDR3 has 12 amino acids. This CDR3 is CASSEVRTEAFF. For the CDR3, the DNA is TGTGCCAGCAGCGAGGTGAGGACTGAAGCTTTCTTT.

This chain joins TRBV19 and TRBJ1-5; tentative D call: TRBD1 (6 bases). CDR1 LNHDA and CDR2 SQIVND come from the germline V gene (reference sequence). With 7 bases removed from V and 3 bases from J, the gap between germline ends came to 10 bases. The CDR3 runs to 13 residues. The DNA of the CDR3 is TGTGCCAGTAACCAGGGGCCCAATCAGCCCCAGCATTTT. Translating gives CASNQGPNQPQHF.

The V call is TRBV30, the J call TRBJ1-1, with 9 bases aligning to TRBD1. The CDR3 consists of 12 residues. The junction had 8 bases not matched to a gene; V was cut back by 8 bases and J by 7 bases. The V gene's germline CDR1 is GTSNPN and CDR2 SVGIG (reference sequence). The CDR3 DNA follows: TGTGCCGTCTCTCGGACAGGGGATGAAGCTTTCTTT. Its translation is CAVSRTGDEAFF.

The rearrangement joins TRBV11-3 to TRBJ1-1, with a possible D match to TRBD1 (5 bases). V lost 6 bases, J lost 2 bases, and 10 bases lay in between. CDR1 and CDR2 (germline): SGHNT, YENEEA. The length of the CDR3 is 13 residues. The CDR3 here is CASSLGGNTEAFF. The DNA of the CDR3 is TGTGCCAGCAGTTTGGGGGGAAACACTGAAGCTTTCTTT.

The chain recombines TRBV19 with TRBJ1-1; D might be TRBD1 (6 bases). Germline assignment: CDR1 LNHDA and CDR2 SQIVND (reference sequence). This CDR3 comprises 15 residues. The V end was cut by 6 bases, the J end by 4 bases, with 18 bases between. The CDR3 spells CASRTGASGVTEAFF. The CDR3 region has the DNA TGTGCCAGTAGGACAGGAGCCTCCGGGGTCACTGAAGCTTTCTTT.

The V call is TRBV19, the J call TRBJ1-5; D unclear. CDR3 length: 14 amino acids. Germline V gene data show CDR1 as LNHDA and CDR2 as SQIVND (reference sequence). The V end lost 3 bases, the J end lost 3 bases, and 9 bases lay between the germline ends. This CDR3 is CASSIPRINQPQHF. The CDR3 nucleotides read TGTGCCAGTAGTATTCCGAGGATCAATCAGCCCCAGCATTTT.

A single count supports this clone. This chain links TRBV6-4 with TRBJ2-2, with D maybe TRBD1 (6 bases). This CDR3 spans 13 amino acids. Germline values: CDR1 MRHNA, CDR2 SNTAGT. Trimming pared 8 bases from V and 1 base from J, leaving 8 bases between. In DNA form, the CDR3 reads TGTGCCAGCGAGGGACAGAACACCGGGGAGCTGTTTTTT. Translating gives CASEGQNTGELFF.